The 32 T cell receptor beta chains reported below all come from one sample, sequenced in a study of persistence of HIV-infected CD4 T cells. The libraries were made with immunoSEQ version 4 in survey mode. Libraries were prepared by immunoSEQ multiplex PCR; TCRdb keeps only in-frame clonotypes and omits some of them. The sample gives under 15,000 clones, roughly 71% of which show up once; about 17% is in the top ten. Lysates of CMV-infected fibroblasts at around 9.9 ug/mL stimulated these cells. CD4+ T cells upregulating both CD40 ligand and CD69 were sorted as responding cells. No cognate antigen is known for these TCRs. Sequenced here: CD4+ T cells sorted from PBMCs after roughly 18-hour stimulation, sampled from a patient who received antiretroviral therapy. These receptors were obtained from an adult man with HIV who was CMV-seropositive.

V and J are TRBV7-8 and TRBJ1-1; tentatively, D is TRBD1 (5 bases). Germline V lookup: CDR1 SGHVS, CDR2 FQNEAQ. The CDR3 sequence is 14 residues long. V was clipped by 2 bases and J by 2 bases, with 9 bases between them. The CDR3: CASSLSGSNTEAFF. The CDR3 nucleotides read TGTGCCAGCAGCTTATCAGGGAGCAACACTGAAGCTTTCTTT.

This clone has a handful of counts. The rearrangement joins TRBV5-1 to TRBJ1-2, with TRBD1 matching over 7 bases. V lost 5 bases to trimming and J lost 4 bases; unmatched junction nucleotides: 14. Germline CDR1 and CDR2: SGHRS and YFSETQ. The CDR3 runs to 16 residues. CDR3 DNA sequence: TGCGCCAGCAGTTTTATTCTAGGGGGCTCGGGCTATGGCTACACCTTC. This gives the protein CASSFILGGSGYGYTF.

The V gene is TRBV24-1, the J gene TRBJ2-2; D is ambiguous. The CDR3 is made up of 15 amino acids. With 1 base removed from V and 2 bases from J, the gap between germline ends came to 7 bases. Germline CDR1 reads KGHDR; CDR2 reads SFDVKD. Written as DNA, the CDR3 is TGTGCCACCAGTGATTTAGCCAGAAACACCGGGGAGCTGTTTTTT. It is translated as CATSDLARNTGELFF.

This clone was observed a few times. J is TRBJ2-2 and V is TRBV19; no definite D call. The length of the CDR3 is 13 residues. The V and J ends lost 3 bases and 1 base respectively, with 3 bases between them. Germline loops: CDR1 LNHDA, CDR2 SQIVND (reference sequence). CDR3: CASSMGNTGELFF. In nucleotides, the CDR3 is TGTGCCAGTAGTATGGGGAACACCGGGGAGCTGTTTTTT.

This chain connects TRBV11-1 to TRBJ2-3; D possibly matches TRBD1 or TRBD2 (6 bases each). Germline V gene data show CDR1 as SGHAT and CDR2 as FQDESV (reference sequence). Trimming pared 3 bases from V and 1 base from J, leaving 11 bases between. CDR3 size: 15 residues. CDR3: CASSFRGDGTDTQYF. The DNA for the CDR3 is TGTGCCAGCAGCTTTAGGGGGGATGGCACAGATACGCAGTATTTT.

In its sample, this clone was seen a few times. The same CDR3 arises from other DNA sequences in this sample as well. This chain connects TRBV7-6 to TRBJ2-7, with D maybe TRBD2 (5 bases). The V and J ends lost 0 bases and 1 base respectively, with 7 bases between them. Per germline, CDR1 SGHVS and CDR2 FNYEAQ. This CDR3 spans 14 amino acids. DNA for the CDR3: TGTGCCAGCAGCTTAGCACCGGGGTCCTACGAGCAGTACTTC. Protein: CASSLAPGSYEQYF.

Only a few counts were recorded for this clone. V and J are TRBV28 and TRBJ1-6, with D possibly being TRBD1 (5 bases). Trimming removed 2 bases at V and 1 base at J, with 9 bases between. The CDR3 is made up of 16 amino acids. Per the germline V gene, CDR1 is MDHEN and CDR2 is SYDVKM. CDR3 region: CASSLPGTSYNSPLHF. CDR3 bases: TGTGCCAGCAGTTTACCAGGGACGTCCTATAATTCACCCCTCCACTTT.

The genes are TRBV10-3 and TRBJ2-3, with 8 bases matching TRBD2. CDR1 ENHRY and CDR2 SYGVKD come from the germline V gene. J gave up 3 bases and V 2 bases, and 4 bases lay outside the gene matches. The CDR3 is made up of 15 amino acids. Here the CDR3 reads CAISEGLAETDTQYF. As DNA, the CDR3 is TGTGCCATCAGTGAGGGACTAGCAGAGACAGATACGCAGTATTTT.

This clone was seen only once. J is TRBJ1-4 and V is TRBV3-1 (or the pseudogene TRBV3-2); no clear D. This CDR3 is built from 14 residues. V shed 1 base and J shed 8 bases, with 11 bases lying between them. The germline gives CDR1 LGHDT, CDR2 YNNKEL (reference sequence). CDR3 region: CASSQGVPGEKLFF. The CDR3 DNA reads as TGTGCCAGCAGCCAAGGGGTTCCTGGGGAAAAACTGTTTTTT.

The genes are TRBV7-3 and TRBJ1-1; 7 nucleotides agree with TRBD1. The CDR3 consists of 13 residues. J was trimmed by 2 bases and V by 7 bases; bases with no gene match: 4. Germline assignment: CDR1 SGHTA and CDR2 FQGTGA. The CDR3, as DNA: TGTGCCAGCAACGACAGGGCCAACACTGAAGCTTTCTTT. Amino acids: CASNDRANTEAFF.

The V call is TRBV7-6, the J call TRBJ1-3; D not certain. V dropped 1 base and J dropped 0 bases, with 7 bases sitting between them. Per the germline V gene, CDR1 is SGHVS and CDR2 is FNYEAQ. CDR3 length: 15 amino acids. The chain's CDR3 is CASSLESISGNTIYF. The DNA of the CDR3 is TGTGCCAGCAGCTTAGAGTCAATCTCTGGAAACACCATATATTTT.

The chain employs TRBV5-1 and TRBJ1-1; D is unresolved. V gave up 5 bases and J gave up 3 bases, with 17 bases separating them. Germline V CDR1 and CDR2: SGHRS, YFSETQ. The CDR3 covers 15 residues. CDR3 bases: TGCGCCAGCAGGGGGAGTCGGAAGAAAGACACTGAAGCTTTCTTT. Protein sequence: CASRGSRKKDTEAFF.

In this sample, this clone turned up once. The rearrangement uses TRBV10-2 and TRBJ2-5; D unresolved. V lost 5 bases to trimming and J lost 5 bases, with 9 bases between them. The CDR3 spans 12 residues. The germline gives CDR1 WSHSY, CDR2 SAAADI. CDR3 in amino acids: CASSLVLETQYF. CDR3 DNA: TGCGCCAGCAGTTTAGTATTGGAGACCCAGTACTTC.

The rearrangement uses TRBV28 and TRBJ2-7, with a weak D call TRBD2 (5 bases). Germline CDR1 is MDHEN and CDR2 is SYDVKM. V shed 4 bases and J shed 3 bases, with 19 bases lying between them. The CDR3 runs to 16 residues. The DNA of the CDR3 is TGTGCCAGCAGTTCCCAAGAGTTGGGCGGGCGCTACGAGCAGTACTTC. It translates to CASSSQELGGRYEQYF.

The rearrangement links TRBV28 to TRBJ2-7, with D unresolved. The CDR3 is 11 residues long. The germline CDR1 and CDR2 sequences are MDHEN and SYDVKM. The V and J ends lost 6 bases and 4 bases respectively, with 7 bases between them. The CDR3 nucleotides are TGTGCCAGCAGCATTATTTACGAGCAGTACTTC. It is translated as CASSIIYEQYF. The full variable domain, in which reference TRBV28 and TRBJ2-7 provide the parts outside the CDR3, is DVKVTQSSRYLVKRTGEKVFLECVQDMDHENMFWYRQDPGLGLRLIYFSYDVKMKEKGDIPEGYSVSREKKERFSLILESASTNQTSMYLCASSIIYEQYFGPGTRLTVT.

This chain joins TRBV29-1 and TRBJ2-3, with D maybe TRBD2 (6 bases). CDR1 and CDR2 (germline): SQVTM, ANQGSEA. The CDR3 has 11 amino acids. The CDR3 region has the DNA TGCTGCGGGACCACCGCCCATACGCAGTATTTT. Translation: CCGTTAHTQYF.

In its sample, this clone was seen once. The genes are TRBV6-4 and TRBJ2-1; TRBD2 aligns across 10 bases. V trimming: 4 bases; J trimming: 3 bases; junction bases outside the gene matches: 6. Per germline, CDR1 MRHNA and CDR2 SNTAGT. This CDR3 has 16 residues. Written as DNA, the CDR3 is TGTGCCAGCAGTGTTGTACCTAGCGGGGGCTACAATGAGCAGTTCTTC. This translates into CASSVVPSGGYNEQFF.

The chain carries TRBV28 and TRBJ1-2; D is perhaps TRBD1 (5 bases). The CDR3 totals 14 residues. Deletions cut 2 bases from V and 3 bases from J, with 10 bases between. CDR1 is MDHEN and CDR2 is SYDVKM in the germline V gene. The CDR3 is CASSLRPGHYGYTF. CDR3 DNA sequence: TGTGCCAGCAGTTTAAGACCGGGGCACTATGGCTACACCTTC.

The V gene is TRBV12-5, the J gene TRBJ1-5, with D uncertain. V was trimmed by 1 base and J by 0 bases, leaving 7 bases between them. The CDR3 totals 15 residues. Germline CDR1 LGHNT, CDR2 FRNRAP. This CDR3 reads CASGLEAYSNQPQHF. Here the CDR3 DNA reads TGTGCTAGTGGTTTGGAAGCATATAGCAATCAGCCCCAGCATTTT.

The chain is built from TRBV7-5 and TRBJ1-1. TRBV7-5 corresponds to a pseudogene. This CDR3 has 12 amino acids. CDR3 protein: CARSRKNTEAFF. The DNA for the CDR3 is TGTGCCAGAAGCAGAAAGAACACTGAAGCTTTCTTT.

The chain carries TRBV6-5 and TRBJ2-3; D gene ambiguous. There are 11 residues in the CDR3. The ends were cut back, 8 bases at V and 7 bases at J, with 10 bases in the middle. Germline V CDR1 and CDR2: MNHEY, SVGAGI. CDR3 residues: CASGVTNTQYF. In DNA form, the CDR3 reads TGTGCCAGCGGGGTAACAAATACGCAGTATTTT.

V usage is TRBV28 and J usage is TRBJ1-2, with D possibly being TRBD1 (5 bases). The CDR3 contains 15 residues. Deletions cut 6 bases from V and 0 bases from J, with 14 bases between. Germline CDR1 is MDHEN and CDR2 is SYDVKM. The DNA of the CDR3 is TGTGCCAGCAGCCCGGGACCGCGAGCTAACTATGGCTACACCTTC. Protein: CASSPGPRANYGYTF.

The chain joins TRBV27 to TRBJ2-3; 8 nucleotides align to TRBD2. V dropped 6 bases and J dropped 6; count of bases not matched to a gene: 14. The V gene's germline CDR1 is MNHEY and CDR2 SMNVEV (reference sequence). The CDR3 runs to 16 residues. CDR3 sequence (DNA): TGTGCCAGCAGCTCCATCAGCGGGGGTGGTTGGGATACGCAGTATTTT. Protein product: CASSSISGGGWDTQYF.

The rearrangement uses TRBV2 and TRBJ2-7, with 10 bases identical to TRBD1. With 10 bases clipped from V and 0 bases from J, the junction kept 6 bases outside the gene matches. The germline V gene has CDR1 SNHLY and CDR2 FYNNEI. The CDR3 has 14 amino acids. CDR3 DNA sequence: TGTGCCACCCTCGGACAGGGGGTCTCCTACGAGCAGTACTTC. As protein: CATLGQGVSYEQYF.

The chain is built from TRBV19 and TRBJ1-5; D is uncertain. The CDR3 sequence is 14 residues long. V lost 3 bases to trimming and J lost 4 bases, with 10 bases between them. From germline, CDR1 is LNHDA and CDR2 SQIVND (reference sequence). The CDR3 sequence: CASSIHQENQPQHF. The CDR3, as DNA: TGTGCCAGTAGTATTCATCAGGAAAATCAGCCCCAGCATTTT.

This rearrangement joins TRBV7-9 to TRBJ2-3; TRBD2 matches at 11 bases. Germline V CDR1 and CDR2: SEHNR, FQNEAQ (reference sequence). This CDR3 has 16 amino acids. V was pared by 3 bases and J by 6 bases, with 8 bases of the junction left unmatched. The DNA for the CDR3 is TGTGCCAGCAGCTTCGTTAGCGGGGGGGCCTCCGATACGCAGTATTTT. This translates into CASSFVSGGASDTQYF.

The chain links TRBV28 to TRBJ1-6; D unresolved. Trimming removed 5 bases from V and 0 bases from J, with 14 bases in between. CDR1 is MDHEN and CDR2 is SYDVKM in the germline V gene. The CDR3 spans 17 residues. CDR3 sequence (DNA): TGTGCCAGCAGTCCCTCCCCCCGGAGCTCCTATAATTCACCCCTCCACTTT. It translates to CASSPSPRSSYNSPLHF.

CDR3 sequence (DNA): TGTGCCTGGAGTGGGTCGCGGACAGGGAGTTACGAGCAGTACTTC. Translation: CAWSGSRTGSYEQYF. This sequence joins TRBV30 and TRBJ2-7; 8 positions agree with TRBD1. The V segment lost 1 base and the J segment 4 bases; nucleotides outside the gene matches: 9. CDR3 length: 15 amino acids. The germline V gene encodes CDR1 GTSNPN and CDR2 SVGIG (reference sequence). Variable domain in full (rest from reference TRBV30 and TRBJ2-7): SQTIHQWPATLVQPVGSPLSLECTVEGTSNPNLYWYRQAAGRGLQLLFYSVGIGQISSEVPQNLSASRPQDRQFILSSKKLLLSDSGFYLCAWSGSRTGSYEQYFGPGTRLTVT.

The chain employs TRBV18 and TRBJ2-7; 12 bases fit TRBD1. CDR3 length: 15 residues. Germline CDR1 reads KGHSH; CDR2 reads LQKENI. V lost 2 bases to trimming and J lost 7 bases; unmatched junction nucleotides: 6. In DNA, the CDR3 is TGTGCCAGCTCACCAACGGGACAGGGGGCAGGGGAGCAGTACTTC. Translated, it gives CASSPTGQGAGEQYF.

The sample holds one count of this clone. Given the absence of the conserved phenylalanine or tryptophan at the CDR3 end, a read error is likely. The DNA is left out, because the CDR3 cannot be placed on it with certainty; the CDR3 is given as TCRdb lists it. This chain links TRBV27 with TRBJ1-1; TRBD1 is the table's D call and was not checked against the DNA. Germline assignment: CDR1 MNHEY and CDR2 SMNVEV (reference sequence). The CDR3 length equals 9 residues, ends included. CDR3 loop: CASSSYWAD.

The rearrangement joins TRBV7-9 to TRBJ1-1; D unclear. There are 17 residues in the CDR3. Germline lookup yields CDR1 SEHNR and CDR2 FQNEAQ (reference sequence). The germline V and J ends were trimmed by 3 bases and 3 bases, with 20 bases remaining between them. In nucleotides, the CDR3 is TGTGCCAGCAGCTTTATAACACTCCAGGAGCAGGACACTGAAGCTTTCTTT. Its translation: CASSFITLQEQDTEAFF.

This clone was found once. The rearrangement links TRBV10-2 to TRBJ1-6, with 7 nucleotides matching TRBD1. Trimming at V came to 1 base and at J to 6 bases, leaving 3 bases not matched to a gene. The CDR3 runs to 15 residues. Germline CDR1 and CDR2: WSHSY and SAAADI. The DNA for the CDR3 is TGCGCCAGCAGTGAGTTTTACAGGGGTAATTCACCCCTCCACTTT. This encodes CASSEFYRGNSPLHF.